This TCR beta chain was sequenced during a study of technical replicates of blood from a handful of donors. The CDR3 totals 13 residues. Germline CDR1 MNHNS, CDR2 SASEGT. V lost 6 bases to trimming and J lost 3 bases; unmatched junction nucleotides: 2. Some clones are missing from TCRdb's copy, which holds only in-frame ones; the method was immunoSEQ multiplex PCR. The sample has almost 90,000 clones, about 94% seen once. This clonotype was sampled from a human donor in good health. The chain links TRBV6-1 to TRBJ2-7; 10 bases align to TRBD2. The source material was T cells isolated from PBMCs. CDR3 bases: TGTGCCAGCAGAATAGCGGGAGGCTACGAGCAGTACTTC. This translates into CASRIAGGYEQYF.